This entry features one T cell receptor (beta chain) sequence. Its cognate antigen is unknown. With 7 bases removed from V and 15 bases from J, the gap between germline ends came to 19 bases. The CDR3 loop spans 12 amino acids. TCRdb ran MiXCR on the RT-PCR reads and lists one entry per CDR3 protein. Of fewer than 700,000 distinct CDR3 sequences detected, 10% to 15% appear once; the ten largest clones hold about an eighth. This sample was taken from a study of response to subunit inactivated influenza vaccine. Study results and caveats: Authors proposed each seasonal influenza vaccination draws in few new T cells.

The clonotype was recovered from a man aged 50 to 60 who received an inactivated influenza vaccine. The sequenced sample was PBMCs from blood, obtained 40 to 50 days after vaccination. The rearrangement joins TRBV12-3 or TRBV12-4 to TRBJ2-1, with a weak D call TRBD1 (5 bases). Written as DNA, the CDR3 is TGTGCCAGCACTATAAAGGGGCGGCAGGCGTTCTTC. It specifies CASTIKGRQAFF.